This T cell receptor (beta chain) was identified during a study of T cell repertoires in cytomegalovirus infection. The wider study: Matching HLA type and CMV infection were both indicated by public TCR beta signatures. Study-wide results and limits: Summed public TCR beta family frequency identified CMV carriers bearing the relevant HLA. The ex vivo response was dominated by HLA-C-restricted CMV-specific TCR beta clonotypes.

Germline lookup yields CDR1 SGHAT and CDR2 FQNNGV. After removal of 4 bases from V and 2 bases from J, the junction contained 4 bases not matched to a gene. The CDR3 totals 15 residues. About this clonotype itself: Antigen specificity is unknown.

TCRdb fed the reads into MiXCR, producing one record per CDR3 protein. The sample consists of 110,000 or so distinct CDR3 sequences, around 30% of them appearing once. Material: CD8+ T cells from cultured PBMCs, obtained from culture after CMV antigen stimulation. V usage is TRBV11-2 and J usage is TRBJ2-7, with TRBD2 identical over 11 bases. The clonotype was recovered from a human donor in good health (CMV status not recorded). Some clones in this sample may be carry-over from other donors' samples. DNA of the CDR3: TGTGCCAGCAGCTCTCTAGCGGGGGGCCCCTACGAGCAGTACTTC. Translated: CASSSLAGGPYEQYF.